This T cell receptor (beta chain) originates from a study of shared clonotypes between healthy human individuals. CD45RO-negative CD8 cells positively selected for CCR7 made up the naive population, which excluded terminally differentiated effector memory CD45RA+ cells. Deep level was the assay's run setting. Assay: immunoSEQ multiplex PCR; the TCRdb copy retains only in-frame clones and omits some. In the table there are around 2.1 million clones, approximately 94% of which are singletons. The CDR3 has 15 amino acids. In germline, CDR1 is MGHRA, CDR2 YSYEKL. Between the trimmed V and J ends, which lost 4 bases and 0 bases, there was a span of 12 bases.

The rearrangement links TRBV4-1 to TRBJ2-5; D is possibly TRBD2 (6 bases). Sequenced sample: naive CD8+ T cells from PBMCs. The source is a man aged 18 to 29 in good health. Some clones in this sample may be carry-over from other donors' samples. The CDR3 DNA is TGCGCCAGCAGCCTTTACATAGCGGACCAAGAGACCCAGTACTTC. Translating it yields CASSLYIADQETQYF.